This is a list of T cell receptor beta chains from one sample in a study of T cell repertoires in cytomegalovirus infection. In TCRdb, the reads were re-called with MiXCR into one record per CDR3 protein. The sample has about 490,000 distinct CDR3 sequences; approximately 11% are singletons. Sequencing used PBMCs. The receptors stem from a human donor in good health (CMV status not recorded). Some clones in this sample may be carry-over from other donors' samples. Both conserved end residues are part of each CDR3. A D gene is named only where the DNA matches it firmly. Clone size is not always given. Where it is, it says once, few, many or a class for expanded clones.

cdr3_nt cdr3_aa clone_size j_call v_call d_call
TGCAGTGCTAGAGATCCCCTAAAGGGGGCGGAATGGGATGAGCAGTTCTTC CSARDPLKGAEWDEQFF many TRBJ2-1 TRBV20-1 TRBD1
TGTGCCAGCAGTGCTACAGGGGGCACCTACGAGCAGTACTTC CASSATGGTYEQYF NA TRBJ2-7 TRBV2 TRBD1
TGTGCCAGTAGCCGAGCTGTAACGGCACGGGGGACGTTGTGGGAGCAGTACTTC CASSRAVTARGTLWEQYF many TRBJ2-7 TRBV19 NA
TGTGCCAGCAGCTTTTGGCGGAGAGGCTCCTACAATGAGCAGTTCTTC CASSFWRRGSYNEQFF many TRBJ2-1 TRBV7-2 NA
TGTGCCAGCAGCTTGGGAGGATGGGACGGGGGGAGCTACGAGCAGTACTTC CASSLGGWDGGSYEQYF once TRBJ2-7 TRBV7-9 TRBD2
TGTGCCAGCAGGACTAGCGGGGGGACAGATACGCAGTATTTT CASRTSGGTDTQYF many TRBJ2-3 TRBV6-1 TRBD2
TGTGCCAGCAGCCAACTGGGGGCATTCAACTATGGCTACACCTTC CASSQLGAFNYGYTF NA TRBJ1-2 TRBV3-1 NA
TGCGCCAGCAGCCCCGGGACGCCGAGTAATGAGCAGTTCTTC CASSPGTPSNEQFF NA TRBJ2-1 TRBV5-1 NA
TGTGCCACGGGACAGGCCGATCAGCCCCAGCATTTT CATGQADQPQHF many TRBJ1-5 TRBV10-3 TRBD1
TGTGCCAGCAGCCTAGCCCCGGGAGCTGGGGCCAACGTCCTGACTTTC CASSLAPGAGANVLTF many TRBJ2-6 TRBV7-2 NA
TGTGCCAGCAGCCCTAGGGGTCGAGTGCACAATGAGCAGTTCTTC CASSPRGRVHNEQFF many TRBJ2-1 TRBV3-1 NA
TGTGCTAGTGGCGCCGGGGACGGGTTATCGCCCCAGCATTTT CASGAGDGLSPQHF few TRBJ1-5 TRBV12-5 NA
TGTGCCAGCAGCTCCGGACTAGCGGGGGGCCTCAGTGCTACGCAGTATTTT CASSSGLAGGLSATQYF many TRBJ2-3 TRBV7-8 TRBD2
TGTGCCAGTAGTTCGACTAGCGGAGTTTTCTTTAGCACAGATACGCAGTATTTT CASSSTSGVFFSTDTQYF many TRBJ2-3 TRBV19 TRBD2
TGTGCCAGCAGTCCGCCCATTTCGGCTACTAACTATATCGATGGCTACACCTTC CASSPPISATNYIDGYTF NA TRBJ1-2 TRBV28 NA
TGTGCCAGCAGAGACTTACACTCTGGGGCCAACGTCCTGACTTTC CASRDLHSGANVLTF NA TRBJ2-6 TRBV11-2 NA
TGTGCCAGCAGTTATGGACTAGCGGGAATCGGCGAGCAGTACTTC CASSYGLAGIGEQYF few TRBJ2-7 TRBV6-5 TRBD2
TGTGCCAGCAGCTTAATGGTGACAGGGAGTGATGAGCAGCTCTTC CASSLMVTGSDEQLF many TRBJ2-1 TRBV11-3 TRBD1
TGTGCCAGCAGCCTCATTAGAGACAGGGGGTTCAACACCGGGGAGCTGTTTTTT CASSLIRDRGFNTGELFF many TRBJ2-2 TRBV13 TRBD1
TGTGCCAGCAGCCTGTACAGGGGCTCCGATAATTCACCCCTCCACTTT CASSLYRGSDNSPLHF many TRBJ1-6 TRBV7-8 TRBD1
TGCAGCGTTTCTGTTACCTACGACAATGAGCAGTTCTTC CSVSVTYDNEQFF NA TRBJ2-1 TRBV29-1 NA
TGCGCCAGCAGCTTGGAACAAACGAACACCGGGGAGCTGTTTTTT CASSLEQTNTGELFF few TRBJ2-2 TRBV5-1 NA
TGTGCCAGCAGTACTGACAGGGGGAGCTCCTACGAGCAGTACTTC CASSTDRGSSYEQYF many TRBJ2-7 TRBV6-1 TRBD1
TGTGCCAGCAGCTTAGCGCTAATGGCCTCCTACGAGCAGTACTTC CASSLALMASYEQYF NA TRBJ2-7 TRBV7-8 NA
TGTGCCAGCAGCTGGACAGGTGGTGCATATGGCTACACCTTC CASSWTGGAYGYTF many TRBJ1-2 TRBV7-2 TRBD1
TGTGCCAGCAGCCCCGGGACTTCCCGCTACGAGCAGTACTTC CASSPGTSRYEQYF many TRBJ2-7 TRBV6-1 NA
TGTGCCAGCACCTACTGGCTGAACTATGGCTACACCTTC CASTYWLNYGYTF NA TRBJ1-2 TRBV7-6 NA
TGTGCCAGTAGTGCGGCTATAGTTCGGATCCCCTACAATGAGCAGTTCTTC CASSAAIVRIPYNEQFF few TRBJ2-1 TRBV19 NA
TGTGCCAGCAGTGAAGCGGGGACTTTCTCCTACGAGCAGTACTTC CASSEAGTFSYEQYF NA TRBJ2-7 TRBV6-1 NA
TGTGCCAGCAGCCAGGAAGGGAGGGAAGCTTTCTTT CASSQEGREAFF few TRBJ1-1 TRBV3-1 NA
TGTGCCATCAGTGAAGCACCCAGGGTTGCGGAGACCCAGTACTTC CAISEAPRVAETQYF many TRBJ2-5 TRBV10-3 NA
TGCGCCAGCAGCTCTCCATGGGGAGAAGAGCAGTACTTC CASSSPWGEEQYF few TRBJ2-7 TRBV5-1 NA
TGTGCCAGTACGGAGGGGGCGGGCTACAATGAGCAGTTCTTC CASTEGAGYNEQFF many TRBJ2-1 TRBV19 NA
TGCGCCAGCGGACCTCCTGGGGGTTTAGATACGCAGTATTTT CASGPPGGLDTQYF few TRBJ2-3 TRBV5-1 NA
TGTGCCAGCAGCCAAGATCTGGGCAACTCCTACGAGCAGTACTTC CASSQDLGNSYEQYF many TRBJ2-7 TRBV4-2 NA
TGTGCCAGCAGTTACTCACCAGGGGGTCTAGATACGCAGTATTTT CASSYSPGGLDTQYF NA TRBJ2-3 TRBV6-5 TRBD1
TGTGCCTGGACAGGTCTCGGAAACACCATATATTTT CAWTGLGNTIYF NA TRBJ1-3 TRBV30 NA
TGCGCCAGCAGCTTGGGAGCCACGGGACGCCAGTACTTC CASSLGATGRQYF many TRBJ2-5 TRBV5-1 NA
TGTGCCAGCAGCCAAGGGGCCGGGACTACGGAGCTGTTTTTT CASSQGAGTTELFF many TRBJ2-2 TRBV7-3 TRBD2
TGTGCCATCAGTGGTTCCCCGAACACTGAAGCTTTCTTT CAISGSPNTEAFF few TRBJ1-1 TRBV10-3 NA
TGTGCCAGCAGCTCTTCCAGGAGGGGGTTCCAAGAGACCCAGTACTTC CASSSSRRGFQETQYF few TRBJ2-5 TRBV7-9 NA
TGTGCCAGCAGTTTACGATCCGGGTTGGCGTCTGAAGCTTTCTTT CASSLRSGLASEAFF many TRBJ1-1 TRBV27 NA
TGTGCCAGTAGTCTTGGGACAGGGAAGAGCACTGAAGCTTTCTTT CASSLGTGKSTEAFF NA TRBJ1-1 TRBV19 TRBD1
TGTGCCAGCAGCTTAAGCGGGAGAGGTAATGAGCAGTTCTTC CASSLSGRGNEQFF NA TRBJ2-1 TRBV7-3 TRBD2
TGTGCCAGCAGCTTAATAGCGGAGAGCACAGATACGCAGTATTTT CASSLIAESTDTQYF many TRBJ2-3 TRBV7-6 NA
TGCAGCGTTGAGAACCCTAGCGGCGAAAGCACAGATACGCAGTATTTT CSVENPSGESTDTQYF NA TRBJ2-3 TRBV29-1 TRBD2
TGTGCCAGCAGCGACAATTGGGGCTATGGCTACACCTTC CASSDNWGYGYTF few TRBJ1-2 TRBV7-9 NA
TGTGCCAGCAGTTTTGGGGAAGGGGGCTATGGCTACACCTTC CASSFGEGGYGYTF NA TRBJ1-2 TRBV12-3/TRBV12-4 NA
TGCGCCAGCAGCGCCGCCGGGACTAGCAACTACAATGAGCAGTTCTTC CASSAAGTSNYNEQFF many TRBJ2-1 TRBV4-1 TRBD2
TGTGCCAGCAGCTCTGGACAGGGGGCCCTCTATGGCTACACCTTC CASSSGQGALYGYTF many TRBJ1-2 TRBV7-2 TRBD1
TGCAGCGTGGACCCGGGACAGGGAGTCCAAGAGACCCAGTACTTC CSVDPGQGVQETQYF many TRBJ2-5 TRBV29-1 TRBD1
TGTGCCAGCAGCGCCGGGACGGGATACCGGGGAACCCAGTACTTC CASSAGTGYRGTQYF NA TRBJ2-5 TRBV5-6 NA
TGCAGTGCTAGAGAGTCCCGGGGACGGGGCACTGAAGCTTTCTTT CSARESRGRGTEAFF few TRBJ1-1 TRBV20-1 NA
TGTGCCAGTAGTCTGCACCGGGACAGGGGTGGTAGGCCCCAGCATTTT CASSLHRDRGGRPQHF NA TRBJ1-5 TRBV19 TRBD1